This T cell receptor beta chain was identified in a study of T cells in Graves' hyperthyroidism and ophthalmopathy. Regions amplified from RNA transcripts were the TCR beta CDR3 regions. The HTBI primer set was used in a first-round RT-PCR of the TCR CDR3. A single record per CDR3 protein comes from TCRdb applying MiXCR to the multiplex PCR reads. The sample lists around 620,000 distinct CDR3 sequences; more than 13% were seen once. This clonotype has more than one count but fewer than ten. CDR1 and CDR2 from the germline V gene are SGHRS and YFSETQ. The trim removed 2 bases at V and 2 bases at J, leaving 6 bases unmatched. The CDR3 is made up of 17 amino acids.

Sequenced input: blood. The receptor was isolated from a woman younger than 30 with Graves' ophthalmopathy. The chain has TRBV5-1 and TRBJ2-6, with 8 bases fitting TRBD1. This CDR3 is CASSFSGGFAGANVLTF. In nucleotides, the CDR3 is TGCGCCAGCAGCTTCTCAGGGGGCTTCGCTGGGGCCAACGTCCTGACTTTC.